The 6 T cell receptor beta chains given below trace back to one sample, sequenced in a study of beta chain features in type 1 diabetes. Expressed TCRB transcripts were sequenced because the entire RNA isolate underwent reverse transcription. Sequencing was performed with immunoSEQ multiplex PCR; in TCRdb, only in-frame clones are kept and a portion is missing. This repertoire shows some 400,000 clones, more than 13% found once; its top ten account for about 0.02%. Sequenced material: naive CD4+ T cells from blood. The source of these receptors is a woman aged 18-29 years in good health.

This clone was seen only a few times. V usage is TRBV27 and J usage is TRBJ2-3; a possible D gene is TRBD2 (5 bases). CDR3 size: 15 residues. The germline V gene encodes CDR1 MNHEY and CDR2 SMNVEV (reference sequence). V was cut by 8 bases and J by 3 bases, with 18 bases left in between. CDR3 nucleotides: TGTGCCAGCTCCGGACGGAGGAAGGGAACAGATACGCAGTATTTT. Amino acids: CASSGRRKGTDTQYF.

This clone was observed a few times. The chain combines TRBV30 with TRBJ2-6; perhaps TRBD2 as D (5 bases). Germline assignment: CDR1 GTSNPN and CDR2 SVGIG (reference sequence). The V end was cut by 8 bases, the J end by 2 bases, with 10 bases between. The CDR3 loop spans 13 amino acids. Written as DNA, the CDR3 is TGTGCCCATTCGGGGACTGGGGCCAACGTCCTGACTTTC. It encodes CAHSGTGANVLTF.

The V and J genes are TRBV15 and TRBJ2-5; no clear D gene. The CDR3 is 14 residues long. V was cut by 1 base and J by 1 base, with 7 bases left in between. Germline-derived CDR1 and CDR2 are LNHNV and YYDKDF (reference sequence). The CDR3 region is CATSRGPFQETQYF. In DNA, the CDR3 is TGTGCCACCAGCAGAGGGCCTTTCCAAGAGACCCAGTACTTC.

This chain connects TRBV18 to TRBJ1-4; D gene uncertain. CDR3 size: 15 residues. The germline gives CDR1 KGHSH, CDR2 LQKENI. The V gene lost 0 bases and the J gene lost 8 bases, with 13 bases spanning the gap. The CDR3 region has the DNA TGTGCCAGCTCACCACCGAGTTTAGGCGGCGAAAAACTGTTTTTT. Its translation is CASSPPSLGGEKLFF.

The J gene is TRBJ2-7, the V gene TRBV2, with TRBD1 as a possible D gene (6 bases). This CDR3 contains 13 residues. V gave up 2 bases and J gave up 6 bases, with 11 bases separating them. The V gene's germline CDR1 is SNHLY and CDR2 FYNNEI. CDR3 loop: CASSEFTGLEQYF. CDR3 nucleotide sequence: TGTGCCAGCAGTGAATTCACAGGGCTCGAGCAGTACTTC.

Only a few counts were recorded for this clone. CDR3 sequence reads: CASSQGSKTSGSYNEQFF. The CDR3, as DNA: TGTGCCAGCAGCCAAGGCTCTAAAACTAGCGGCTCCTACAATGAGCAGTTCTTC. This chain uses TRBV4-2 with TRBJ2-1; 8 nucleotides match TRBD2. Trimming took 1 base from V and 0 from J; bases not matched to a gene: 8. Germline values: CDR1 LGHNA, CDR2 YNFKEQ. The CDR3 loop spans 18 amino acids.